The next 28 T cell receptor beta chains were all read from a single sample in a study of CD8 T cells in Susac syndrome. When the RNA was reverse transcribed, random hexamers were used with an input of about 0.45 to 1 ug. TCRdb itself ran the immunoSEQ multiplex PCR reads through MiXCR, one entry per CDR3 protein. This sample carries about 200,000 distinct CDR3 sequences, 93% of them seen once, and the ten largest clones take 0.1%. The sequenced material came from CD4+ T cells from PBMCs. The receptors were gathered from a human donor in good health.

The chain employs TRBV7-8 and TRBJ2-5, with 9 bases aligning to TRBD1. Germline CDR1 is SGHVS and CDR2 is FQNEAQ. V gave up 5 bases and J gave up 5 bases; unmatched junction bases: 12. CDR3 length: 16 residues. The CDR3 loop is CASSILMGQGKETQYF. CDR3 nucleotides: TGTGCCAGCAGCATTTTGATGGGACAGGGAAAGGAGACCCAGTACTTC.

The rearrangement uses TRBV10-3 and TRBJ2-6; tentative D call: TRBD1 (6 bases). V was clipped by 2 bases and J by 2 bases, with 7 bases between them. Per germline, CDR1 ENHRY and CDR2 SYGVKD. The length of the CDR3 is 15 residues. The CDR3 loop reads CAISEGQTGANVLTF. The CDR3 DNA reads TGTGCCATCAGTGAGGGACAGACTGGGGCCAACGTCCTGACTTTC.

The genes are TRBV28 and TRBJ1-5; no clear D gene. V dropped 6 bases and J dropped 2 bases, with 14 bases sitting between them. Germline V CDR1 and CDR2: MDHEN, SYDVKM. This CDR3 contains 15 residues. The CDR3: CASSGTLGGNQPQHF. CDR3 bases: TGTGCCAGCAGCGGAACCTTGGGAGGCAATCAGCCCCAGCATTTT.

This rearrangement joins TRBV4-1 to TRBJ2-3; no definite D call. The CDR3 is 15 amino acids. Germline V gene data show CDR1 as MGHRA and CDR2 as YSYEKL. Trimming cost V 1 base and J 5 bases, with 13 bases left between them. CDR3 nucleotides: TGCGCCAGCAGCCAAGCTATTTTGGGGATAGATACGCAGTATTTT. Amino acids: CASSQAILGIDTQYF.

V gene TRBV28 combines with J gene TRBJ2-7; TRBD1 matches at 8 bases. V dropped 5 bases and J dropped 6; count of bases not matched to a gene: 15. There are 16 residues in the CDR3. Germline CDR1 reads MDHEN; CDR2 reads SYDVKM. The CDR3 DNA follows: TGTGCCAGCAGTATCGGCTCCGGACAGGGTCCCCCCGAGCAGTACTTC. This gives the protein CASSIGSGQGPPEQYF.

The J gene is TRBJ2-5, the V gene TRBV7-8; the D gene is possibly TRBD1 (6 bases). Germline lookup yields CDR1 SGHVS and CDR2 FQNEAQ. V was trimmed by 3 bases and J by 7 bases, leaving 21 bases between them. The CDR3 loop spans 16 amino acids. The CDR3 is CASSFGQPPTHGTQYF. CDR3 bases: TGTGCCAGCAGCTTTGGACAGCCACCCACGCACGGGACCCAGTACTTC.

The chain is built from TRBV13 and TRBJ2-7, with D perhaps TRBD2 (5 bases). CDR3 length: 12 residues. Trimming cost V 5 bases and J 7 bases, with 12 bases left between them. The V gene's germline CDR1 is PRHDT and CDR2 FYEKMQ (reference sequence). The chain's CDR3 is CASSRTSGEQYF. As DNA, the CDR3 is TGTGCCAGCAGCCGGACTTCCGGAGAGCAGTACTTC.

CDR3 nucleotide sequence: TGTGCCAGCAGCCTTTACTGGCGGGGAGGGGACACTGAAGCTTTCTTT. Translation: CASSLYWRGGDTEAFF. The genes are TRBV6-2 or TRBV6-3 and TRBJ1-1, with D tentatively TRBD1 (5 bases). V dropped 6 bases and J dropped 3 bases, with 20 bases sitting between them. In germline, CDR1 is MNHEY, CDR2 SVGEGT. The CDR3 has 16 residues.

The chain couples TRBV14 to TRBJ2-7; no clear D. Trimming pared 7 bases from V and 3 bases from J, leaving 10 bases between. Germline CDR1 SGHDN, CDR2 FVKESK. This CDR3 comprises 12 residues. CDR3 region: CASTRDDYEQYF. The CDR3 nucleotides read TGTGCCAGCACCCGAGATGACTACGAGCAGTACTTC.

The chain links TRBV12-3 or TRBV12-4 to TRBJ2-3, with D tentatively TRBD1 (6 bases). The V end lost 5 bases, the J end lost 4 bases, and 13 bases lay between the germline ends. The CDR3 covers 14 residues. CDR3 sequence (DNA): TGTGCCAGCAGTAGACAGGTTGGGGCAGATACGCAGTATTTT. Translating it yields CASSRQVGADTQYF.

V is TRBV27 and J is TRBJ2-7; D is unresolved. CDR3 size: 12 residues. Germline CDR1 MNHEY, CDR2 SMNVEV (reference sequence). Trimming shortened V by 6 bases and J by 7 bases, and 13 bases separated the two germline ends. For the CDR3, the DNA is TGTGCCAGCAGCCGCCTCCCTCGAGAGCAGTACTTC. It yields the protein CASSRLPREQYF.

The J gene is TRBJ1-6, the V gene TRBV5-1, with 10 positions matching TRBD1. After removal of 4 bases from V and 7 bases from J, the junction contained 5 bases not matched to a gene. Germline V gene data show CDR1 as SGHRS and CDR2 as YFSETQ. The CDR3 runs to 15 residues. CDR3 in DNA: TGCGCCAGCAGCACCGAGGACAGGGGGAATTCACCCCTCCACTTT. Amino acids: CASSTEDRGNSPLHF.

The chain employs TRBV4-1 and TRBJ2-3, with TRBD2 as a possible D gene (7 bases). Germline assignment: CDR1 MGHRA and CDR2 YSYEKL. The CDR3 extends over 16 amino acids. The V end lost 4 bases, the J end lost 6 bases, and 20 bases lay between the germline ends. CDR3 protein: CASSPGGGGGSDTQYF. The CDR3, as DNA: TGCGCCAGCAGCCCAGGCGGGGGCGGGGGCTCGGATACGCAGTATTTT.

The chain is built from TRBV29-1 and TRBJ2-5, with a weak D call TRBD2 (5 bases). Germline lookup yields CDR1 SQVTM and CDR2 ANQGSEA. The CDR3 spans 10 residues. The V end lost 7 bases, the J end lost 4 bases, and 7 bases lay between the germline ends. CDR3: CSAAGETQYF. The CDR3 DNA is TGCAGCGCCGCGGGAGAGACCCAGTACTTC.

The sample holds one count of this clonotype. This chain's CDR3 is CASSQGSQGSYEQYF. The CDR3 DNA reads as TGTGCCAGCAGCCAGGGCTCCCAGGGATCCTACGAGCAGTACTTC. The chain is built from TRBV3-1 and TRBJ2-7; maybe TRBD1 (5 bases). The CDR3 has 15 amino acids. The V gene's germline CDR1 is LGHDT and CDR2 YNNKEL (reference sequence). Trimming took 3 bases from V and 1 from J, leaving 13 bases between them.

The CDR3 DNA is TGTGCCAGCGGGGGACCCATGAACACTGAAGCTTTCTTT. It is translated as CASGGPMNTEAFF. V is TRBV28 and J is TRBJ1-1; D may be TRBD1 (5 bases). The CDR3 runs 13 residues. V was cut by 8 bases and J by 0 bases, with 10 bases left in between. Germline CDR1 MDHEN, CDR2 SYDVKM.

The chain has TRBV19 and TRBJ2-5; 8 bases map to TRBD2. This CDR3 is built from 14 residues. The germline CDR1 and CDR2 sequences are LNHDA and SQIVND (reference sequence). After removal of 3 bases from V and 5 bases from J, the junction contained 5 bases not matched to a gene. The CDR3 bases are TGTGCCAGTAGTATCACTAGCGGTGGGGAGACCCAGTACTTC. It translates to CASSITSGGETQYF.

The V call is TRBV6-5, the J call TRBJ1-2; D gene uncertain. Between the trimmed V and J ends, which lost 6 bases and 8 bases, there was a span of 13 bases. This CDR3 comprises 12 residues. Germline CDR1 is MNHEY and CDR2 is SVGAGI. The CDR3 DNA reads as TGTGCCAGCAGCCCCCTTGTGGGGGGCTACACCTTC. This translates into CASSPLVGGYTF.

The chain recombines TRBV13 with TRBJ2-3; D is unclear. Germline V lookup: CDR1 PRHDT, CDR2 FYEKMQ (reference sequence). The CDR3 is 15 residues long. Trimming stripped 3 bases from V and 2 bases from J, with 12 bases between. CDR3 amino acids: CASSFYRQTTDTQYF. CDR3 coding DNA: TGTGCCAGCAGCTTCTACCGACAAACCACAGATACGCAGTATTTT.

The chain combines TRBV28 with TRBJ2-5, with 8 bases aligning to TRBD1. With 2 bases clipped from V and 5 bases from J, the junction kept 10 bases outside the gene matches. Germline V gives CDR1 MDHEN, CDR2 SYDVKM. This CDR3 has 16 amino acids. As DNA, the CDR3 is TGTGCCAGCAGTTTAACGAGTCAGGGGGCTTTGGAGACCCAGTACTTC. Translation: CASSLTSQGALETQYF. Full variable domain (rest looked up from reference TRBV28 and TRBJ2-5): DVKVTQSSRYLVKRTGEKVFLECVQDMDHENMFWYRQDPGLGLRLIYFSYDVKMKEKGDIPEGYSVSREKKERFSLILESASTNQTSMYLCASSLTSQGALETQYFGPGTRLLVL.

The chain links TRBV2 to TRBJ2-6, with D possibly called TRBD1 or TRBD2 (5 bases each). CDR1 is SNHLY and CDR2 is FYNNEI in the germline V gene. Trimming removed 7 bases from V and 2 bases from J, with 9 bases in between. This CDR3 is built from 14 residues. The CDR3 region is CASIGGAGANVLTF. DNA of the CDR3: TGTGCCAGCATTGGGGGAGCTGGGGCCAACGTCCTGACTTTC.

V and J are TRBV9 and TRBJ2-7; 7 positions agree with TRBD1. V lost 4 bases and J lost 0; bases outside the gene matches: 7. Germline V lookup: CDR1 SGDLS, CDR2 YYNGEE. The CDR3 covers 15 residues. CDR3 bases: TGTGCCAGCAGCCCAAGGACAGGCAACTCCTACGAGCAGTACTTC. Protein: CASSPRTGNSYEQYF.

V gene TRBV25-1 combines with J gene TRBJ1-1, with D possibly being TRBD1 (6 bases). The CDR3 has 11 residues. Looked up from germline, CDR1 is MGHDK and CDR2 is SYGVNS. Trimming cost V 8 bases and J 7 bases, with 11 bases left between them. CDR3 sequence: CASGRDIEAFF. The CDR3 DNA sequence: TGTGCCAGCGGAAGGGACATTGAAGCTTTCTTT.

The chain uses TRBV3-1 and TRBJ1-5; D not resolved. Germline CDR1 reads LGHDT; CDR2 reads YNNKEL (reference sequence). The CDR3 consists of 15 residues. The V gene lost 3 bases and the J gene lost 2 bases, with 11 bases spanning the gap. DNA of the CDR3: TGTGCCAGCAGCCATGGAGGGAATGGCAATCAGCCCCAGCATTTT. Amino acid sequence: CASSHGGNGNQPQHF.

This rearrangement joins TRBV20-1 to TRBJ1-2, with D maybe TRBD1 (5 bases). Trimming cost V 0 bases and J 5 bases, with 10 bases left between them. The CDR3 runs 13 residues. Looked up from germline, CDR1 is DFQATT and CDR2 is SNEGSKA (reference sequence). The CDR3 loop is CSARDRGEYGYTF. The CDR3 nucleotides are TGCAGTGCTAGAGATCGGGGGGAGTATGGCTACACCTTC.

The chain couples TRBV20-1 to TRBJ1-2, with D possibly TRBD1 on 6 matching bases. V was trimmed by 1 base and J by 8 bases, leaving 32 bases between them. The CDR3 is made up of 19 amino acids. Germline CDR1 DFQATT, CDR2 SNEGSKA (reference sequence). This chain's CDR3 is CSARVTLKSLGGSLGGYTF. As DNA, the CDR3 is TGCAGTGCTAGAGTTACGTTGAAGAGCCTGGGGGGCTCTTTGGGGGGCTACACCTTC.

The rearrangement uses TRBV3-1 and TRBJ1-5, with 7 positions matching TRBD1. Trimming took 1 base from V and 5 from J; bases not matched to a gene: 5. Germline CDR1 LGHDT, CDR2 YNNKEL (reference sequence). CDR3 length equals 15 residues. Here the CDR3 DNA reads TGTGCCAGCAGCCAAGTCCGGGACAGATATCAGCCCCAGCATTTT. Translating it yields CASSQVRDRYQPQHF.

This sequence joins TRBV6-5 and TRBJ1-6, with D tentatively TRBD1 (6 bases). The V and J ends lost 5 bases and 10 bases respectively, with 18 bases between them. Germline assignment: CDR1 MNHEY and CDR2 SVGAGI. This CDR3 has 15 amino acids. The CDR3 coding sequence is TGTGCCAGCAGTGCCGACAGGTCGGTTGGGTCACCCCTCCACTTT. Its translation is CASSADRSVGSPLHF.